This T cell receptor (beta chain) was identified in a study of human T cells and chemical hapten exposure. This sample's time point: patch test 1, 2 weeks after DPC sensitization. Indicated treatment: therapeutic diphenylcyclopropenone sensitization with weekly scalp DPC. In germline, CDR1 is DFQATT, CDR2 SNEGSKA (reference sequence). The CDR3 runs 15 residues. Unmatched junction bases numbered 6, after V lost 6 bases and J lost 0 bases. This clonotype was recorded many times. TCRdb ran MiXCR on the RACE reads and lists one entry per CDR3 protein. The table has more than 80,000 distinct CDR3 sequences, 7.5% to 9% seen once.

This TCR was sampled from a woman aged 30 to 39 with alopecia areata. Some clones in this sample may be carry-over from other donors' samples. The sequenced sample was whole blood, obtained in connection with sensitization to the hapten diphenylcyclopropenone (DPC). This chain links TRBV20-1 with TRBJ1-5; the match to TRBD1 covers 9 bases. Written as DNA, the CDR3 is TGCAGTGCACCTGCGGACAGGGGTAGCAATCAGCCCCAGCATTTT. Residues: CSAPADRGSNQPQHF.